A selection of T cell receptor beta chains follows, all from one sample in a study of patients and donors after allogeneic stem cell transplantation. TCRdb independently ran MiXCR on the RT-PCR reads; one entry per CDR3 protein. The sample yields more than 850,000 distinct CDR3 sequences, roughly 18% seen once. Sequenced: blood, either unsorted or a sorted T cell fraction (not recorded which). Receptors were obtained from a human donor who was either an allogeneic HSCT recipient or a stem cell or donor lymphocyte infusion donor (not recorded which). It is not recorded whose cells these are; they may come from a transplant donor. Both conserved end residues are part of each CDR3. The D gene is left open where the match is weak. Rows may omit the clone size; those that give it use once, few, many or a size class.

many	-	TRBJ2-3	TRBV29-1	TGCAGCGTGGCTAAAAGCACAGATACGCAGTATTTT	CSVAKSTDTQYF
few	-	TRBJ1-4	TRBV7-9	TGTGCCATTGCAGTGACAGCAACTAATGAAAAACTGTTTTTT	CAIAVTATNEKLFF
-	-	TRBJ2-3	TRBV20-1	TGCAGTGCTAGAGCCCCGACTAGACCTAATTTCACAGATACGCAGTATTTT	CSARAPTRPNFTDTQYF
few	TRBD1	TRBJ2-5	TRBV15	TGTGCCACCAGCAGAGATCCAGGGGGCTTAGAGACCCAGTACTTC	CATSRDPGGLETQYF
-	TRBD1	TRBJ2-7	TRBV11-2	TGTGCCAGCAGTTCCGGGACAGCGACATCCTACGAGCAGTACTTC	CASSSGTATSYEQYF
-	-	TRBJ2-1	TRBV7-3	TGTGCCAGCAGCCCCCAGGTCGGTTACAATGAGCAGTTCTTC	CASSPQVGYNEQFF
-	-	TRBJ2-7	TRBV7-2	TGTGCCAGCAGCTTAGTCTGGTCAGCATACGAGCAGTACTTC	CASSLVWSAYEQYF
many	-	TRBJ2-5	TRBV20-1	TGCAGTGCTAGTCCTGAAGAGACCCAGTACTTC	CSASPEETQYF
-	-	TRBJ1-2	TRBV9	TGTGCCAGCAGCGCGAGAGATGGCTACACCTTC	CASSARDGYTF
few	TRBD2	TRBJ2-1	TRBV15	TGTGCCACCCGTAGCGGGACCCTGGCCATCCCGTTCTTC	CATRSGTLAIPFF
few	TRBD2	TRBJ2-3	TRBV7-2	TGTGCCAGCAGCCCTCGACTAGCGGGGGGGGTGGAAGATACGCAGTATTTT	CASSPRLAGGVEDTQYF
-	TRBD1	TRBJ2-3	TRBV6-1	TGTGCCAGCAGGCGTGGGACAGGGGGGACAGATACGCAGTATTTT	CASRRGTGGTDTQYF
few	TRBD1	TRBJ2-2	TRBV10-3	TGTGCCATCAGTCAACAGGGGGCTGCGGCCGGGGAGCTGTTTTTT	CAISQQGAAAGELFF
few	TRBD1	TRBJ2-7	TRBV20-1	TGCAGTGCTAGTACGACAGGGACCGCTTCCTACGAGCAGTACTTC	CSASTTGTASYEQYF
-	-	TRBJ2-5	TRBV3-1	TGTGCCAGCAGCCGCCTCCTAAGGACCGATTGGAAAGAGACCCAGTACTTC	CASSRLLRTDWKETQYF
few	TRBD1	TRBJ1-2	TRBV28	TGTGCCAGCAGTTTAAACCTGGGCAGGGGGGCAGGAGGCTACACCTTC	CASSLNLGRGAGGYTF
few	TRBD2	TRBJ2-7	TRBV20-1	TGCAGTGCTACCAGGAACAAAAGACTAGCGGACTACGAGCAGTACTTC	CSATRNKRLADYEQYF
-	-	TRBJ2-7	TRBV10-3	TGTGCCATCTTGCAGGAGTACGAGCAGTACTTC	CAILQEYEQYF
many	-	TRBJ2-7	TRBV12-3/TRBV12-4	TGTGCCAGCAGTTTAGGCAGGGTTAGCTCCTACGAGCAGTACTTC	CASSLGRVSSYEQYF
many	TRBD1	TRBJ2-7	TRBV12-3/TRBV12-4	TGTGCCAGCAGCTGGGACAGACCCTACGAGCAGTACTTC	CASSWDRPYEQYF
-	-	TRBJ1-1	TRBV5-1	TGCGCCAGCACCAGCACTGGGCTCTCTGAAGCTTTCTTT	CASTSTGLSEAFF
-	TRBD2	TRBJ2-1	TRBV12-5	TGTGCTAGTGGTTTGGTTGCTAGCGGGGGGGTTAATGAGCAGTTCTTC	CASGLVASGGVNEQFF
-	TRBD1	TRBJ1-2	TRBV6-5	TGTGCCAGCAGTTCAACAGGGGGCGAGAGCTACACCTTC	CASSSTGGESYTF
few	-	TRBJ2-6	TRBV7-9	TGTGCCAGCAGCTTCTCATCAGGGACTGGGGCCAACGTCCTGACTTTC	CASSFSSGTGANVLTF
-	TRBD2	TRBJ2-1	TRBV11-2	TGTGCCAGCAGTTACCGGACTAGCGGGATATCTTCCTACAATGAGCAGTTCTTC	CASSYRTSGISSYNEQFF
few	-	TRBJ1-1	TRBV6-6	TGTGCCATTGCATTATCGAACACTGAAGCTTTCTTT	CAIALSNTEAFF
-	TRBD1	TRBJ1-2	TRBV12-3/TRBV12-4	TGTGCCAGCAGTTCCCCGACAGGGGGAATCTATGGCTACACCTTC	CASSSPTGGIYGYTF
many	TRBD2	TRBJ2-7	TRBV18	TGTGCCAGCTCACTTACCGGGACTAGCGATTACGAGCAGTACTTC	CASSLTGTSDYEQYF
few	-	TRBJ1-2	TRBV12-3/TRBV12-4	TGTGCCAGCAGTCCTCGGCGGCGGGGACCCTATGGCTACACCTTC	CASSPRRRGPYGYTF
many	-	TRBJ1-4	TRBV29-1	TGCAGCGTTGCCCTGGGTAATGAAAAACTGTTTTTT	CSVALGNEKLFF
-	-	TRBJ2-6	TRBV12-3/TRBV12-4	TGTGCCAGCACTAAAATCTGGGGTGGGGCCAACGTCCTGACTTTC	CASTKIWGGANVLTF
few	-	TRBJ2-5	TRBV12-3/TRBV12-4	TGTGCCAGCAGTCGCCCCCCCAGGGGAGAGACCCAGTACTTC	CASSRPPRGETQYF
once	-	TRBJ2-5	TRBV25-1	TGTGCCAGCGGTGAAATAGGAGTAGCGAGGGAAGAGACCCAGTACTTC	CASGEIGVAREETQYF
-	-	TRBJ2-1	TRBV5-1	TGCGCCAGCAGCCGGACAGAGGGCGGCGTCCACAATGAGCAGTTCTTC	CASSRTEGGVHNEQFF
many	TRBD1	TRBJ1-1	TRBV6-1	TGTGCCAGCAGAAAAGGACAGGGCTTTGGGAACACTGAAGCTTTCTTT	CASRKGQGFGNTEAFF
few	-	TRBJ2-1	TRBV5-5	TGTGCCAGCAGCCTCTGGGGGACTGAGCAGTTCTTC	CASSLWGTEQFF
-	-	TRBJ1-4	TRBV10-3	TGTGCCATCAGTTCATGGAATGAAAAACTGTTTTTT	CAISSWNEKLFF
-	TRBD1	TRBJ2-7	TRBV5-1	TGCGCCAGCAGGGGGACAGGGGTACACGAGCAGTACTTC	CASRGTGVHEQYF
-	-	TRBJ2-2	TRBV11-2	TGTGCCAGCAGCTTACAGGGACGGAATCGGCTGAACACCGGGGAGCTGTTTTTT	CASSLQGRNRLNTGELFF
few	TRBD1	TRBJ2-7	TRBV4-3	TGCGCCAGCAGCCAGGGGAGGGACAGGGTCAACGAGCAGTACTTC	CASSQGRDRVNEQYF
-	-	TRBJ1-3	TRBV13	TGTGCCAGCACCTTGAACGTCGGACGGGCTGGAAACACCATATATTTT	CASTLNVGRAGNTIYF
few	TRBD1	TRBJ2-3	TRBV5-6	TGTGCCAGCAGCTTGATCTCGGGACAGAGCGGCGATACGCAGTATTTT	CASSLISGQSGDTQYF
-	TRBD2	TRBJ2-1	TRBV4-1	TGCGCCAGCAGCCAACCGACCAGGACTAGCGCGACCTCCTCCTACAATGAGCAGTTCTTC	CASSQPTRTSATSSYNEQFF
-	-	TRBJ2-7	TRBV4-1	TGCGCCAGCAGCCACCTTAAGGGGTACGAGCAGTACTTC	CASSHLKGYEQYF
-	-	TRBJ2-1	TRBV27	TGTGCCAGCACCTATCAGGGCTCTTTCCCCTACAATGAGCAGTTCTTC	CASTYQGSFPYNEQFF
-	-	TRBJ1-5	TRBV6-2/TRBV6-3	TGTGCCAGCAGTTACTCGAGGGTCAATCAGCCCCAGCATTTT	CASSYSRVNQPQHF
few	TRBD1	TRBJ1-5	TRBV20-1	TGCAGTGCAAAGACAGGGATCAATCAGCCCCAGCATTTT	CSAKTGINQPQHF
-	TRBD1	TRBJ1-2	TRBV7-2	TGTGCCAGCAGAAAAGGGACAGCAAATAACTATGGCTACACCTTC	CASRKGTANNYGYTF
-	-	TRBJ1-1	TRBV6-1	TGTGCCAGCAGAAGGGGACGGAGCCGGCGGGGCGCGGGAGAAGCTTTCTTT	CASRRGRSRRGAGEAFF
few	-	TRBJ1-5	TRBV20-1	TGCAGTGCAGTAGATGGGGTTGGTTATCAGCCCCAGCATTTT	CSAVDGVGYQPQHF
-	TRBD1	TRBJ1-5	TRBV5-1	TGCGCCAGCAGCTCAGGGGGGCGCAATCAGCCCCAGCATTTT	CASSSGGRNQPQHF
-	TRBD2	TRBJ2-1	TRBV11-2	TGTGCCAGCAGCCCCGGGACTAGCGGGGACGTCTACAATGAGCAGTTCTTC	CASSPGTSGDVYNEQFF
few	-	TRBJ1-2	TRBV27	TGTGCCAGCAGTTTATCAGCGGGTGCTAACTATGGCTACACCTTC	CASSLSAGANYGYTF
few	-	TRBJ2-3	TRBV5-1	TGCGCCAGCAGAACAACCCCATATTCCACAGATACGCAGTATTTT	CASRTTPYSTDTQYF
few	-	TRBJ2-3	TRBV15	TGTGCCACCAGCTTGAGGGGTCCCCCAGATACGCAGTATTTT	CATSLRGPPDTQYF